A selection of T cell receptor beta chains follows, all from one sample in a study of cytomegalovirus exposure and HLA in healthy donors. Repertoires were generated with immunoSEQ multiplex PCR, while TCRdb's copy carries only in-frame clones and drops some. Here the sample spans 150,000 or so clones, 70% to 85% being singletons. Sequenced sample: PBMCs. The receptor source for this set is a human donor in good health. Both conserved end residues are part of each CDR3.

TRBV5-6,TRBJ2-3,CASSFMDWDTDTQYF
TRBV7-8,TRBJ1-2,CASSLTVGTGANYGYTF
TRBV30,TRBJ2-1,CAWSGGRTWNNEQFF
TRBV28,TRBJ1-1,CASSKPPERPEAFF
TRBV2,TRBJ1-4,CASTKRPGEKLFF
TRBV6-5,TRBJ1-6,CASSSNSGSPLHF
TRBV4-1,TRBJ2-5,CASSHPGLALQETQYF
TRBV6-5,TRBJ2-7,CASRTGDYEQYF
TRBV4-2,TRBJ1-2,CASRLKRDTGGVYGYTF
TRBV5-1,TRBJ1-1,CASSLSGVGTEAFF
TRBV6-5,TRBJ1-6,CASSYSGGTYNSPLHF
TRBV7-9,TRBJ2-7,CASSGNRDEQYF
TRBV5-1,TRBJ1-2,CASREQGLANYGYTF
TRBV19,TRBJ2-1,CASSMGLAGNNEQFF
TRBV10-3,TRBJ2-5,CATRQGAGETQYF
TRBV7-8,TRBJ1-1,CASSLVPWDKNTEAFF
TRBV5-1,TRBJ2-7,CASSLEGQTYEQYF
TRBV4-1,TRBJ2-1,CASSQTGLAAYNEQFF
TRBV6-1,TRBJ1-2,CASRARPGTDGYTF
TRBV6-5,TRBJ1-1,CASHTPGGDTEAFF
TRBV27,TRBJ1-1,CASSYDGGVTEAFF
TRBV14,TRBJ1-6,CASSPGTGLNNSPLHF
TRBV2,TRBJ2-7,CASSDSLAGAPYEQYF
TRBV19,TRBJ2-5,CASQTGRETQYF
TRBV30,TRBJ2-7,CAWSVSGIPYEQYF
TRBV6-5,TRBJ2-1,CASRSSGANEQFF
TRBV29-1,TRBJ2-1,CSVDETGGDEQFF
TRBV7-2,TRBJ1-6,CASSLGNSRMSPLHF
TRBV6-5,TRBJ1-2,CATSREYGYTF
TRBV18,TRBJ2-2,CASSPTRQGPGELFF
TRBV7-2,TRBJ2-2,CASSLITTGAGELFF
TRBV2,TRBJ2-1,CASRVATGVYNEQFF
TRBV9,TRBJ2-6,CASSVGASGANVLTF
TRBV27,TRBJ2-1,CASSLSLRAEQFF
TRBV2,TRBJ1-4,CASSPWTGTNEKLFF
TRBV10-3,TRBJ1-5,CAISESSGTGGRDQPQHF
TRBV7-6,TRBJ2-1,CASSSGQGALNEQFF
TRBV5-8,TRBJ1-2,CASGKDNLNLNYGYTF
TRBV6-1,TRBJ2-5,CASSEAGGGGLGWHF
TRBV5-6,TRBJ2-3,CASSLQTSGGPPNTDTQYF
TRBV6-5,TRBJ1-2,CASSYGTGNRVNGYTF
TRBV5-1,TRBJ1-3,CASSLGAGGAGNTIYF
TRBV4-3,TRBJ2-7,CASSGIAGDYEQYF
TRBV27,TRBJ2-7,CASSFNPVYSYEQYF
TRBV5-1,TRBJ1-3,CASSRTGLEDAGNTIYF
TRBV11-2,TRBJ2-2,CASSLDGTGGRTGELFF
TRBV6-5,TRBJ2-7,CASTRQASSYEQYF
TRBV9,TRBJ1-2,CASSPGDYGYTF
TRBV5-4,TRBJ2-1,CASSLDGRWSSGDYNEQFF
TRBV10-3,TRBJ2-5,CAISEAGGPGETQYF